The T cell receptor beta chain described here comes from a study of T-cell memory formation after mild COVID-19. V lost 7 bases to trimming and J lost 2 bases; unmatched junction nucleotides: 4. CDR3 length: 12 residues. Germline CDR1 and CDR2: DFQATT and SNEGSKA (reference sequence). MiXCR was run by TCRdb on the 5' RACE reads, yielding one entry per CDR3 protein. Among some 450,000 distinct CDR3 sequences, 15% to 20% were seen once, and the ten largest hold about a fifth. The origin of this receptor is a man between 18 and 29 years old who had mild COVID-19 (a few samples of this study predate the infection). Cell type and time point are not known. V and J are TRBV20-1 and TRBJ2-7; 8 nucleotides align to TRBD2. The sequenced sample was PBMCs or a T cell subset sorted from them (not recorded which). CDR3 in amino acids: CSGSSGAYEQYF. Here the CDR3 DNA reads TGCAGTGGGAGTAGCGGGGCCTACGAGCAGTACTTC.